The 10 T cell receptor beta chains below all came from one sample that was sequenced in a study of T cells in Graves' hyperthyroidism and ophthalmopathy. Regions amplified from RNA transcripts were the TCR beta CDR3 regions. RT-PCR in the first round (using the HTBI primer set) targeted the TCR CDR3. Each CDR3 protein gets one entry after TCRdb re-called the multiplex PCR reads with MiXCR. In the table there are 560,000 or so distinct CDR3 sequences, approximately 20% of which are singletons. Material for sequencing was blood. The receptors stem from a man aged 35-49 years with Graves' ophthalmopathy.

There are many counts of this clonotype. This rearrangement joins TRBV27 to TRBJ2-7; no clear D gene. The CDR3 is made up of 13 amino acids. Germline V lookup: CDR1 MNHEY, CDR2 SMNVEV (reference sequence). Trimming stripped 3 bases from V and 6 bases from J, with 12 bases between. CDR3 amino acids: CASSFGRRREQYF. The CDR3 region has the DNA TGTGCCAGCAGTTTCGGGCGGCGTCGCGAGCAGTACTTC.

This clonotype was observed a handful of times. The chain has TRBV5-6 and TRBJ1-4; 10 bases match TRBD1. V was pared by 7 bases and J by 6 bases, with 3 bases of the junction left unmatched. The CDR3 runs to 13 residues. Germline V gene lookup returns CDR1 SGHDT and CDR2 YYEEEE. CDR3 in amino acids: CASGGQGHEKLFF. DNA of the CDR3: TGTGCCAGCGGGGGACAGGGGCATGAAAAACTGTTTTTT.

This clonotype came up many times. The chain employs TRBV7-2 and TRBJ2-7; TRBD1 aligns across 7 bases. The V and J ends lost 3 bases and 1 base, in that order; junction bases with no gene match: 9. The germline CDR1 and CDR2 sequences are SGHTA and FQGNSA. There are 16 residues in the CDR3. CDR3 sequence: CASSLSDRARSYEQYF. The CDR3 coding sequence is TGTGCCAGCAGCTTGTCCGACAGGGCCCGATCCTACGAGCAGTACTTC.

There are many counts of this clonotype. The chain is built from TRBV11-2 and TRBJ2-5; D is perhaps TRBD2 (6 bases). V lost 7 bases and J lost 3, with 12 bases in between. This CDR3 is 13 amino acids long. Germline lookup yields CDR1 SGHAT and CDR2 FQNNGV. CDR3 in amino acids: CASTPGLKETQYF. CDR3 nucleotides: TGTGCCAGCACCCCGGGACTTAAAGAGACCCAGTACTTC.

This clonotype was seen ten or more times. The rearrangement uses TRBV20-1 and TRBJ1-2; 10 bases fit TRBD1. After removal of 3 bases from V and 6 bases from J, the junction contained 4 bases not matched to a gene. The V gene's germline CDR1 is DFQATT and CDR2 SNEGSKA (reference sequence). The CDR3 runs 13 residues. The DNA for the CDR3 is TGCAGTGCTAGGGCCGGGACAGGGGATGGCTACACCTTC. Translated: CSARAGTGDGYTF.

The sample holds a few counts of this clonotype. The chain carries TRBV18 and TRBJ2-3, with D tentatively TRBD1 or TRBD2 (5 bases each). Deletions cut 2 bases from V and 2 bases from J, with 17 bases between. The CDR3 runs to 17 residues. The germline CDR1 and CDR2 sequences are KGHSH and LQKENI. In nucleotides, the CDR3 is TGTGCCAGCTCACCAGGGCAGGGAGAATTTACCACAGATACGCAGTATTTT. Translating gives CASSPGQGEFTTDTQYF.

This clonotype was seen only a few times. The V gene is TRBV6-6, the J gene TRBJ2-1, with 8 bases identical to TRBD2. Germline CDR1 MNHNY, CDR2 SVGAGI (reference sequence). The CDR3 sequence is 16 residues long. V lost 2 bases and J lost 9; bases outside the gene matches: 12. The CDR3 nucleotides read TGTGCCAGCAGTTACCATCGGGGGGGGGGAAGGATTGAGCAGTTCTTC. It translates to CASSYHRGGGRIEQFF.

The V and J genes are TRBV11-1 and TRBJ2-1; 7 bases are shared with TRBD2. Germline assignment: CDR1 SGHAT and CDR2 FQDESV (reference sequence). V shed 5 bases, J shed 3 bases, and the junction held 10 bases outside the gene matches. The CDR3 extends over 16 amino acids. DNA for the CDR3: TGTGCCAGCAGCCGAGGCTCTAGCGGTTTCTACAATGAGCAGTTCTTC. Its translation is CASSRGSSGFYNEQFF.

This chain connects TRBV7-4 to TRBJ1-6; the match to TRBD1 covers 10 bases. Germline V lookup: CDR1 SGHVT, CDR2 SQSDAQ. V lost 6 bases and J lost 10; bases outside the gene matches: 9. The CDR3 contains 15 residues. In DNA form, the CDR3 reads TGTGCCAGCAGTCCGGGACAGGGGACTCTCTCACCCCTCCACTTT. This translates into CASSPGQGTLSPLHF.

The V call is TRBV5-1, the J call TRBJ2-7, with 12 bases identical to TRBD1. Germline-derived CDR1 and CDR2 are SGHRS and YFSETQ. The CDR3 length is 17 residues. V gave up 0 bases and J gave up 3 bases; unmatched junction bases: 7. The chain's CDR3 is CASSLAPGTGGGYEQYF. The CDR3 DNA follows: TGCGCCAGCAGCTTGGCCCCCGGGACAGGGGGCGGCTACGAGCAGTACTTC.